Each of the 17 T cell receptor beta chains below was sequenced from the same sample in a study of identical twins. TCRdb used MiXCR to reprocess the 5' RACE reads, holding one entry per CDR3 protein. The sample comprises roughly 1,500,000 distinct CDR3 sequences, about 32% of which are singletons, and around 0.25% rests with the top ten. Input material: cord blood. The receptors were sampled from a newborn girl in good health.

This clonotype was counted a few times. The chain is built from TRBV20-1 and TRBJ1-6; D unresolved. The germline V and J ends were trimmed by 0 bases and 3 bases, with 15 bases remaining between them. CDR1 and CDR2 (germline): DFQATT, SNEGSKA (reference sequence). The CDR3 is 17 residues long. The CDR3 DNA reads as TGCAGTGCTAGAGATATTAAGGGCGCCGGCTATAATTCACCCCTCCACTTT. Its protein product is CSARDIKGAGYNSPLHF.

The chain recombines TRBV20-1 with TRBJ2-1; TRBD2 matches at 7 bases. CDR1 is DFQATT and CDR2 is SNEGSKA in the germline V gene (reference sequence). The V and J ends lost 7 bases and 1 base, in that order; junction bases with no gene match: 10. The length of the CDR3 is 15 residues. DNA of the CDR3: TGCAGTGTTTCTAGAGGGAGGGGATCCTACAATGAGCAGTTCTTC. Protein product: CSVSRGRGSYNEQFF.

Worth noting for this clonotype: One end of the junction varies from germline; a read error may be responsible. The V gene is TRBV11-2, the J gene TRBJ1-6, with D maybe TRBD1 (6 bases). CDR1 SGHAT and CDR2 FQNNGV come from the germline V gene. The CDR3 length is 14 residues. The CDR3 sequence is CASSLLGGNSPHHF. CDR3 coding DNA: TGTGCCAGCAGCTTACTGGGGGGCAATTCACCCCACCACTTT.

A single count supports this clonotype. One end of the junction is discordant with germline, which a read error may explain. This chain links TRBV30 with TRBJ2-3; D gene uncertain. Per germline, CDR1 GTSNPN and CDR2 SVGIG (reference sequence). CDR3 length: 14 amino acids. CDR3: CAWRALDSTDTQYF. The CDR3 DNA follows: TGTGCATGGAGAGCCCTGGACAGCACAGATACGCAGTATTTT.

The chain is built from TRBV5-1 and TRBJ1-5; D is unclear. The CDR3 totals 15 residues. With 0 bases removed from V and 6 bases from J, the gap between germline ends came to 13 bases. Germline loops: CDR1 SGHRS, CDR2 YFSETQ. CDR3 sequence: CASSLDPGERQPQHF. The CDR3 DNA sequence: TGCGCCAGCAGCTTGGACCCTGGGGAACGTCAGCCCCAGCATTTT.

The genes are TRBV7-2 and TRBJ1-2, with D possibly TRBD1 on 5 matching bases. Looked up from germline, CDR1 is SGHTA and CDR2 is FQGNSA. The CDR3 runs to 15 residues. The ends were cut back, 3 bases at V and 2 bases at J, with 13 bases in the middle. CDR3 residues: CASSFFLDRNYGYTF. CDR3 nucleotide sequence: TGTGCCAGCAGCTTTTTCCTCGACAGAAACTATGGCTACACCTTC.

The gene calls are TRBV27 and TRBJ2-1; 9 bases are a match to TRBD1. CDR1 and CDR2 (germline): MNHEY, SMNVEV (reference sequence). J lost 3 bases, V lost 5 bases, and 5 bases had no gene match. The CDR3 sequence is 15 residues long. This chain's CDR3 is CASSPDRGGYNEQFF. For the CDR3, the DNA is TGTGCCAGCAGTCCGGACAGGGGAGGCTACAATGAGCAGTTCTTC.

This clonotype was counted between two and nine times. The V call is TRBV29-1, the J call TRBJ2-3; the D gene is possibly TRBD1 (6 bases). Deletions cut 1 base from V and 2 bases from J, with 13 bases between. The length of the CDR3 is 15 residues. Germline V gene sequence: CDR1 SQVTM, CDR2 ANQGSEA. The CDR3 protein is CSVEGGQTTTDTQYF. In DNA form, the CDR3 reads TGCAGCGTTGAAGGCGGACAGACAACCACAGATACGCAGTATTTT.

CDR3 loop: CASSLARGPNEQYF. The CDR3 DNA reads as TGTGCCAGCAGTTTAGCCCGCGGACCTAATGAGCAGTACTTC. The chain carries TRBV27 and TRBJ2-7, with D uncertain. The CDR3 spans 14 residues. The germline V gene encodes CDR1 MNHEY and CDR2 SMNVEV (reference sequence). V gave up 2 bases and J gave up 7 bases, with 15 bases separating them.

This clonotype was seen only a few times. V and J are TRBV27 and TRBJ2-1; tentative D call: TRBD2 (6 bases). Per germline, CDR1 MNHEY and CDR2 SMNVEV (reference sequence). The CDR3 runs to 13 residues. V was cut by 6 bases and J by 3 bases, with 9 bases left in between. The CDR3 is CASRRGLYNEQFF. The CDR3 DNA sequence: TGTGCCAGCAGGAGGGGACTCTACAATGAGCAGTTCTTC.

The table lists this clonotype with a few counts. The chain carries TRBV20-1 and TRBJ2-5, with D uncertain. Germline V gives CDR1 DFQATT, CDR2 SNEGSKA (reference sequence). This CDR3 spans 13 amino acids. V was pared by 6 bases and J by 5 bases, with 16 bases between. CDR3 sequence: CSAGRNFQETQYF. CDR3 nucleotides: TGCAGTGCAGGACGGAACTTCCAGGAGACCCAGTACTTC.

The CDR3 loop is CASSLGRGGQYF. The CDR3 nucleotides are TGTGCCAGCAGCTTGGGGCGTGGTGGGCAGTACTTC. The V and J genes are TRBV5-6 and TRBJ2-5; D remains unclear. Germline loops: CDR1 SGHDT, CDR2 YYEEEE. CDR3 length equals 12 residues. V was trimmed by 0 bases and J by 11 bases, leaving 11 bases between them.

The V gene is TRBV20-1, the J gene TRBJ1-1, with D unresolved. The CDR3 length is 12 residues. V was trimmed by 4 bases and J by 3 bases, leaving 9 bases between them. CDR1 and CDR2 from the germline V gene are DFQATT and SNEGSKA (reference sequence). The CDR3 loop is CSAKVRHTEAFF. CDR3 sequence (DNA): TGCAGTGCTAAAGTCCGACACACTGAAGCTTTCTTT.

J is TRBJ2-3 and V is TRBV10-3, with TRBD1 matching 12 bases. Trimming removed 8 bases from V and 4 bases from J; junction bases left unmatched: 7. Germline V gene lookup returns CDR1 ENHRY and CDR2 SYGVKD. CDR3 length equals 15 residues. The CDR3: CAIRTRDRGPDTQYF. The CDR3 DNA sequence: TGTGCCATCCGGACCCGGGACAGGGGGCCAGATACGCAGTATTTT.

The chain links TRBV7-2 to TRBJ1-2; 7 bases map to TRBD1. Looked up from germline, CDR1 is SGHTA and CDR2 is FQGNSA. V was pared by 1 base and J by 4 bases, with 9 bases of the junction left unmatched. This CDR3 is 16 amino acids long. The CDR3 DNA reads TGTGCCAGCAGCTTAGGCCCCCCTTACAGGGGCTATGGCTACACCTTC. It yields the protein CASSLGPPYRGYGYTF.

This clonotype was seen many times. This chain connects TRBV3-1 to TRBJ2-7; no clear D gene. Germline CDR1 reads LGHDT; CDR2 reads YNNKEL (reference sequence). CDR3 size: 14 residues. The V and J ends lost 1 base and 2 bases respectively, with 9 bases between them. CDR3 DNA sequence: TGTGCCAGCAGCCAAGGGGCAGGAGCCTACGAGCAGTACTTC. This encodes CASSQGAGAYEQYF.

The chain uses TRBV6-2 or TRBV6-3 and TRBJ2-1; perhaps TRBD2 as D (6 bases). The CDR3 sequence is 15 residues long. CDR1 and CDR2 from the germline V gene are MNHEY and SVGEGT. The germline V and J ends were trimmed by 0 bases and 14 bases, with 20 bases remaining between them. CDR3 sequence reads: CASSYSMGGWREEFF. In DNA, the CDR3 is TGTGCCAGCAGTTACTCGATGGGGGGTTGGAGGGAGGAGTTCTTC.